This TCR beta chain emerged from a study of cytomegalovirus exposure and HLA in healthy donors. Notes on this clone: Its cognate antigen is unknown.

Study conclusions and caveats: What a later analysis reportedly showed was that an Asian-associated ancestry cluster had fewer N-insertions than the 666-donor mean. Apparent HLA restriction characterized most CMV-associated TCR beta chains in a later analysis. Owing to their indistinguishability, certain V segments, notably TRBV6-2 and TRBV6-3, were excluded.

The PCR contained 60 Vbeta and 13 Jbeta primers. In the original analysis: Around 9.9 million shared chains were among the 60 million to 80 million unique TCR beta chains that a later analysis counted. TCRdb's copy holds only in-frame clones and misses some; the assay was immunoSEQ multiplex PCR. The DNA was the basis for D and trimming; V, J and clone size are from that table. The sample holds about 160,000 clones, 75% to 80% seen once. The V end was cut by 2 bases, the J end by 4 bases, with 15 bases between. Germline-derived CDR1 and CDR2 are SNHLY and FYNNEI. The CDR3 is 15 residues long. The receptor was isolated from a woman in her forties or fifties in good health and CMV-seropositive. The sample was PBMCs. The chain joins TRBV2 to TRBJ2-7; perhaps TRBD1 as D (7 bases). CDR3 region: CASSEWAGGTYEQYF. The CDR3 coding sequence is TGTGCCAGCAGTGAATGGGCAGGGGGGACATACGAGCAGTACTTC.